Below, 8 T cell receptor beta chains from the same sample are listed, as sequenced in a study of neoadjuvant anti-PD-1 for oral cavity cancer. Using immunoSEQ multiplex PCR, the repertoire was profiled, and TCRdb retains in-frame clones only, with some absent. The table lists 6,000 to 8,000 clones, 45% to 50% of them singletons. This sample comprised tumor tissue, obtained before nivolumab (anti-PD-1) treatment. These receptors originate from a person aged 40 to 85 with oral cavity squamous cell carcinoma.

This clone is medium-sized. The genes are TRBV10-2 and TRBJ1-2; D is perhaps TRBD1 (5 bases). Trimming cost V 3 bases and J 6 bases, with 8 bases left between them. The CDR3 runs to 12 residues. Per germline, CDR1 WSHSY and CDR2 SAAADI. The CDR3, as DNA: TGCGCCAGCAGTGAAGGGGTCCATGGCTACACCTTC. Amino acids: CASSEGVHGYTF.

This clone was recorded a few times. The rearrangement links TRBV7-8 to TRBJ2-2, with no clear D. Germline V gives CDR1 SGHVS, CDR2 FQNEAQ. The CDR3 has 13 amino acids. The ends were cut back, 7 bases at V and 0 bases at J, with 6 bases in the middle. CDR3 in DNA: TGTGCCAGCACCGGAACGAACACCGGGGAGCTGTTTTTT. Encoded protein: CASTGTNTGELFF.

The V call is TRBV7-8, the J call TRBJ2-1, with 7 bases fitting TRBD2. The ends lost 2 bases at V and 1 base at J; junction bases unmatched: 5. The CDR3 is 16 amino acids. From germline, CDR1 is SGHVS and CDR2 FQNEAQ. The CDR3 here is CASSLPTGGSYNEQFF. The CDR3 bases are TGTGCCAGCAGCTTACCGACGGGGGGTTCCTACAATGAGCAGTTCTTC.

For the CDR3, the DNA is TGTGCCAGCAGCTTAGAGGTCCACGGGGGGGTCACAGATACGCAGTATTTT. Its translation is CASSLEVHGGVTDTQYF. J is TRBJ2-3 and V is TRBV11-2; 8 bases fit TRBD2. CDR3 length: 17 amino acids. Per the germline V gene, CDR1 is SGHAT and CDR2 is FQNNGV. J gave up 2 bases and V 0 bases, and 7 bases lay outside the gene matches. Supplemented by reference TRBV11-2 and TRBJ2-3, the full variable domain reads EAGVAQSPRYKIIEKRQSVAFWCNPISGHATLYWYQQILGQGPKLLIQFQNNGVVDDSQLPKDRFSAERLKGVDSTLKIQPAKLEDSAVYLCASSLEVHGGVTDTQYFGPGTRLTVL.

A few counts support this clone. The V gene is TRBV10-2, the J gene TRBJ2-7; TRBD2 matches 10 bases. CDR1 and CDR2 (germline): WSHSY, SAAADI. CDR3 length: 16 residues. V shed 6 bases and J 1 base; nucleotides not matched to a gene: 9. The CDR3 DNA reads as TGCGCCAGCAGAGGACCGAGCGGGGGGGCGTCCTACGAGCAGTACTTC. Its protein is CASRGPSGGASYEQYF.

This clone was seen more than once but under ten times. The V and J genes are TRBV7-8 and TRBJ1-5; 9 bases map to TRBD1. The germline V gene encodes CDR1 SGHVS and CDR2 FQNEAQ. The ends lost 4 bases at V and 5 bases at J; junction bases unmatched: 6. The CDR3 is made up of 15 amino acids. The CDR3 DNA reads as TGTGCCAGCAGCTGGGGGGACAGGGAAGATCAGCCCCAGCATTTT. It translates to CASSWGDREDQPQHF.

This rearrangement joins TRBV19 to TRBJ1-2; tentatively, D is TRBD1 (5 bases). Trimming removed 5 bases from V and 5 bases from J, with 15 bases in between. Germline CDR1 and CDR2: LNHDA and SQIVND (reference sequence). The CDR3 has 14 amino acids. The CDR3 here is CASSFSDGGYGYTF. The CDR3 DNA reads TGTGCCAGTAGTTTCTCGGACGGGGGATATGGCTACACCTTC.

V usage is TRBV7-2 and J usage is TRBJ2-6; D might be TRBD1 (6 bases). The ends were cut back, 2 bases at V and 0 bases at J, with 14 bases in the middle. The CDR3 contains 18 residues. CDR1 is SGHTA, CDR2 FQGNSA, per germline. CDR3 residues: CASSLTGPTLSGANVLTF. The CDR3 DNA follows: TGTGCCAGCAGCTTAACAGGGCCTACTCTCTCTGGGGCCAACGTCCTGACTTTC.